This section outlines one T cell receptor (beta chain) sequence together with its context. Its antigen is currently unknown. These data originate in a study of T cell clonotyping in hematopoietic cell transplantation. Some clones are missing from TCRdb's copy, which holds only in-frame ones; the method was immunoSEQ multiplex PCR. This table has 3,000 to 4,000 clones, around 18% appearing once. Study-level results: Pathologically expanded recipient clonotypes increased progressively from day 30 to day 180 as diversity fell.

From germline, CDR1 is SGHRS and CDR2 YFSETQ. Trimming left V 0 bases short and J 0 bases short, with 9 bases between. The CDR3 runs 15 residues. The specimen was peripheral blood mononuclear cells, collected 30 days after allogeneic stem cell transplant. The receptor was isolated from a male patient aged 45-60 years who had an allogeneic stem cell transplant from a related donor, so the T cells may come from the graft donor. Some clones in this sample may be carry-over from other donors' samples. V usage is TRBV5-1 and J usage is TRBJ1-1; D not certain. The CDR3 DNA follows: TGCGCCAGCAGCTTGGCCGGTCAGGTGAACACTGAAGCTTTCTTT. Protein sequence: CASSLAGQVNTEAFF. The whole variable domain, filled in from reference TRBV5-1 and TRBJ1-1, reads KAGVTQTPRYLIKTRGQQVTLSCSPISGHRSVSWYQQTPGQGLQFLFEYFSETQRNKGNFPGRFSGRQFSNSRSEMNVSTLELGDSALYLCASSLAGQVNTEAFFGQGTRLTVV.